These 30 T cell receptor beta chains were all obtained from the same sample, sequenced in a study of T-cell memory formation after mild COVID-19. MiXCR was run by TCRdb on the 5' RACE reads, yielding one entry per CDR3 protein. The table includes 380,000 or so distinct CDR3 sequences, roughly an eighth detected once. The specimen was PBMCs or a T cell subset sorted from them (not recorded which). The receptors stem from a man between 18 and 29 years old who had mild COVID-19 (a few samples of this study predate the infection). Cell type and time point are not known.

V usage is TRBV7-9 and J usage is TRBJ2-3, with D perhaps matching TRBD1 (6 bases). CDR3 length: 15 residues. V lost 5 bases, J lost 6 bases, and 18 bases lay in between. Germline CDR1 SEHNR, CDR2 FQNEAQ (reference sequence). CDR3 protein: CASSRSLGAPDTQYF. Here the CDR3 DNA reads TGTGCCAGCAGCCGGAGCCTGGGGGCCCCGGATACGCAGTATTTT.

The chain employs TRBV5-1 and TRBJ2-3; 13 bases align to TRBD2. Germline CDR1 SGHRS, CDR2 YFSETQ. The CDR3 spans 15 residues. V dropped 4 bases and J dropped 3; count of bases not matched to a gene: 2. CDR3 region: CASSTGLAGTDTQYF. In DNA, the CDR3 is TGCGCCAGCAGCACGGGACTAGCGGGGACAGATACGCAGTATTTT. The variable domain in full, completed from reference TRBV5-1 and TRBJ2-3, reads KAGVTQTPRYLIKTRGQQVTLSCSPISGHRSVSWYQQTPGQGLQFLFEYFSETQRNKGNFPGRFSGRQFSNSRSEMNVSTLELGDSALYLCASSTGLAGTDTQYFGPGTRLTVL.

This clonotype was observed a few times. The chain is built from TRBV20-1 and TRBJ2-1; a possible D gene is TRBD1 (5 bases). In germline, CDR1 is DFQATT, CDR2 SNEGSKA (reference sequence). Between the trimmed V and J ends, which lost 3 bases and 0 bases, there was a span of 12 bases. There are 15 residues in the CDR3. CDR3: CSARDGASSYNEQFF. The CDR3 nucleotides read TGCAGTGCTAGGGATGGGGCGAGCTCCTACAATGAGCAGTTCTTC.

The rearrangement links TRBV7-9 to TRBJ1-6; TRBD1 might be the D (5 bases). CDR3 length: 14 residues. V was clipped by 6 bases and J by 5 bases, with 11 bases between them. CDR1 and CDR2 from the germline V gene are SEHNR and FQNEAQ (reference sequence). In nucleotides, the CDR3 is TGTGCCAGCAGAGATAGACAGCATAATTCACCCCTCCACTTT. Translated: CASRDRQHNSPLHF.

The CDR3 spells CSASGRTRLYEQYF. Here the CDR3 DNA reads TGCAGTGCTAGCGGCCGGACCAGATTATACGAGCAGTACTTC. The chain carries TRBV20-1 and TRBJ2-7; D gene ambiguous. Germline CDR1 DFQATT, CDR2 SNEGSKA (reference sequence). Deletions cut 3 bases from V and 4 bases from J, with 16 bases between. This CDR3 spans 14 amino acids.

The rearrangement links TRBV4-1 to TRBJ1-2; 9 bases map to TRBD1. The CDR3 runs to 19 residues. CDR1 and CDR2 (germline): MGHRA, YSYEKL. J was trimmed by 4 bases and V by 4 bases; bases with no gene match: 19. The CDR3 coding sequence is TGCGCCAGCAGCCGATTACCTGATGTGGGACAGGGTGACGGCTATGGCTACACCTTC. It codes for CASSRLPDVGQGDGYGYTF.

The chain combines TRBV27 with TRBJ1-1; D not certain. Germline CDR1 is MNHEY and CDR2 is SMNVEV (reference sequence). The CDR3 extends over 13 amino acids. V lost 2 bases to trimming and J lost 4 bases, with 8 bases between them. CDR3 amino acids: CASSLGLATEAFF. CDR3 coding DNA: TGTGCCAGCAGTTTAGGTCTCGCCACTGAAGCTTTCTTT.

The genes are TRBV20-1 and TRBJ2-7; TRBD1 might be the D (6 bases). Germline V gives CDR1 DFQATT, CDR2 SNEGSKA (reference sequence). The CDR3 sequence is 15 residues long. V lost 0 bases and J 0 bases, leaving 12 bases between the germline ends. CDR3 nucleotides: TGCAGTGCTAGAGATCCTCAGGGGAACTCCTACGAGCAGTACGTC. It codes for CSARDPQGNSYEQYV.

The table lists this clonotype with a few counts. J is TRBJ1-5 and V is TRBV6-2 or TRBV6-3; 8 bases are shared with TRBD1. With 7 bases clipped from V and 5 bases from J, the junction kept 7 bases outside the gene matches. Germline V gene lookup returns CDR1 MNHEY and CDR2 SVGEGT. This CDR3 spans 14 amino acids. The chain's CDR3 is CASTWAGGDQPQHF. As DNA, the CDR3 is TGTGCCAGCACCTGGGCAGGGGGCGATCAGCCCCAGCATTTT.

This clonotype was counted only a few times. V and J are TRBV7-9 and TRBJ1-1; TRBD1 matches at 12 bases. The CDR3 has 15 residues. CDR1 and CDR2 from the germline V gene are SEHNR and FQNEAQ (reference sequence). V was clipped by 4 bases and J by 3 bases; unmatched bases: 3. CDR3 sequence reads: CASSSGQGAYTEAFF. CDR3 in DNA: TGTGCCAGCAGCTCGGGACAGGGGGCTTACACTGAAGCTTTCTTT.

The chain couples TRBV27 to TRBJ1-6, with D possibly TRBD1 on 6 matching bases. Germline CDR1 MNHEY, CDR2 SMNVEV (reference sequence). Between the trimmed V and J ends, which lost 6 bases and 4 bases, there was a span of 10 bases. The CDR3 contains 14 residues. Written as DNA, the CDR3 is TGTGCCAGCAGGAACAGGGATTATAATTCACCCCTCCACTTT. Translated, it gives CASRNRDYNSPLHF.

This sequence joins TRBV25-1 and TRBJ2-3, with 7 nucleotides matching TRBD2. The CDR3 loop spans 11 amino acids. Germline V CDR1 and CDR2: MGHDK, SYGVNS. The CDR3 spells CVSGGTDTQYF. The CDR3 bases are TGTGTAAGCGGGGGCACAGATACGCAGTATTTT.

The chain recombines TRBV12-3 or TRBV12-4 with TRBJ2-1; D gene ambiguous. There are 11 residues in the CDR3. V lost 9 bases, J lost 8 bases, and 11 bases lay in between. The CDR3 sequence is CASTLSDEQFF. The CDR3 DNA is TGTGCCAGTACCTTGTCCGATGAGCAGTTCTTC.

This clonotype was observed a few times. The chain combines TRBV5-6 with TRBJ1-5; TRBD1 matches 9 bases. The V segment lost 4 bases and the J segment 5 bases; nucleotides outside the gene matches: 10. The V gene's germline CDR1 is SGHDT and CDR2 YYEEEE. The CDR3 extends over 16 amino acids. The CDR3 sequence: CASSQWDREHYQPQHF. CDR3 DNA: TGTGCCAGCAGCCAATGGGACAGGGAGCACTATCAGCCCCAGCATTTT.

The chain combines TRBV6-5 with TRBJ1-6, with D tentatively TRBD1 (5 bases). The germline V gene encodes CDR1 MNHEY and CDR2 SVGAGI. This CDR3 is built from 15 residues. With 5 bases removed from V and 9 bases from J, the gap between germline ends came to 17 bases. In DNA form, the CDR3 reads TGTGCCAGCAGTAGGGACCCACGAGGAAGTTCACCCCTCCACTTT. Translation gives CASSRDPRGSSPLHF.

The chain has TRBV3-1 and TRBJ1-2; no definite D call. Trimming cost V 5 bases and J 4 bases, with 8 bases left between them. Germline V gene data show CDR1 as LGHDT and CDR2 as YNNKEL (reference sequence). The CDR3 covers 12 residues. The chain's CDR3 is CASSTYSYGYTF. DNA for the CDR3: TGTGCCAGCAGCACCTACAGCTATGGCTACACCTTC. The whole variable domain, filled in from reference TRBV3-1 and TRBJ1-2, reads DTAVSQTPKYLVTQMGNDKSIKCEQNLGHDTMYWYKQDSKKFLKIMFSYNNKELIINETVPNRFSPKSPDKAHLNLHINSLELGDSAVYFCASSTYSYGYTFGSGTRLTVV.

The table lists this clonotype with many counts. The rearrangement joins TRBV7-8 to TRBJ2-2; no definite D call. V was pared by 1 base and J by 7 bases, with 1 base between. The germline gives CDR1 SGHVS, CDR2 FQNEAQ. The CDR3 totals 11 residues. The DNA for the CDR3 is TGTGCCAGCAGCTTAGTCGGGGAGCTGTTTTTT. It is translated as CASSLVGELFF. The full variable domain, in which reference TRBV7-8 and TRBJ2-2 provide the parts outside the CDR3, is GAGVSQSPRYKVAKRGQDVALRCDPISGHVSLFWYQQALGQGPEFLTYFQNEAQLDKSGLPSDRFFAERPEGSVSTLKIQRTQQEDSAVYLCASSLVGELFFGEGSRLTVL.

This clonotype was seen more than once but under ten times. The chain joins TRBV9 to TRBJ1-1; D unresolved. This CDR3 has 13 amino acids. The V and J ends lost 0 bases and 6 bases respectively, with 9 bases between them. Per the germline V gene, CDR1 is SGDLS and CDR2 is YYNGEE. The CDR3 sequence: CASSVVRSPEAFF. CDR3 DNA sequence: TGTGCCAGCAGCGTAGTTAGAAGCCCTGAAGCTTTCTTT.

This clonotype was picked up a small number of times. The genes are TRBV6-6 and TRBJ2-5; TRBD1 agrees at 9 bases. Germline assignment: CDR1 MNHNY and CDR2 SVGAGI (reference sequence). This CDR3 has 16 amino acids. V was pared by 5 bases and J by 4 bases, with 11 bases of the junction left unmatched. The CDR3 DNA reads TGTGCCAGCAGTCCAAGTGGGACAGGGAGAAGAGAGACCCAGTACTTC. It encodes CASSPSGTGRRETQYF.

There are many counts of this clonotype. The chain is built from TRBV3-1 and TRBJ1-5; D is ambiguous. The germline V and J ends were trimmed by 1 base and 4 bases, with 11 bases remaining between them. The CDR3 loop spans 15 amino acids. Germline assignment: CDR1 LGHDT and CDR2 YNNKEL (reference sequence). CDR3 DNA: TGTGCCAGCAGCCAAGGATGGGCAGGAAATCAGCCCCAGCATTTT. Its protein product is CASSQGWAGNQPQHF.

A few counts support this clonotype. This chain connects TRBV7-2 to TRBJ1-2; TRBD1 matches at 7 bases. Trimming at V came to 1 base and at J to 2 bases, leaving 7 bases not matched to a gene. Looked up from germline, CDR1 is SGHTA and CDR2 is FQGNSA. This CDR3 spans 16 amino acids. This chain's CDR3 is CASSLGFGTVNYGYTF. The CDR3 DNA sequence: TGTGCCAGCAGCTTAGGATTCGGGACAGTGAACTATGGCTACACCTTC. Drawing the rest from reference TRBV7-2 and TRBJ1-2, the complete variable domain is GAGVSQSPSNKVTEKGKDVELRCDPISGHTALYWYRQSLGQGLEFLIYFQGNSAPDKSGLPSDRFSAERTGGSVSTLTIQRTQQEDSAVYLCASSLGFGTVNYGYTFGSGTRLTVV.

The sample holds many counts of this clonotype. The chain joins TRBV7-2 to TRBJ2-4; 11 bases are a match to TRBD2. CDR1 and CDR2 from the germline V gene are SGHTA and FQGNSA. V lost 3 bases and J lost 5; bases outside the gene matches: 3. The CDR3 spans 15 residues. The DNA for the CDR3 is TGTGCCAGCAGCTTTAGCGGGGGGGCCCAAAACATTCAGTACTTC. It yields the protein CASSFSGGAQNIQYF.

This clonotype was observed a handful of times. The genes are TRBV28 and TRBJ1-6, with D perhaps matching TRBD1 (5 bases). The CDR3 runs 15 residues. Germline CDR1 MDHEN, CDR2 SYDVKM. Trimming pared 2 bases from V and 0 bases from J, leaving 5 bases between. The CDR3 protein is CASSLTGSYNSPLHF. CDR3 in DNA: TGTGCCAGCAGTTTAACAGGCTCCTATAATTCACCCCTCCACTTT.

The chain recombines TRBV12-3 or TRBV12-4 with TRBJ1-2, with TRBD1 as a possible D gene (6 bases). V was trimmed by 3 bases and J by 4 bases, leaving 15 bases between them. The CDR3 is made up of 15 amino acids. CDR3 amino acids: CASSLFTGIGYGYTF. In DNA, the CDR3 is TGTGCCAGCAGTTTGTTCACAGGGATAGGCTATGGCTACACCTTC.

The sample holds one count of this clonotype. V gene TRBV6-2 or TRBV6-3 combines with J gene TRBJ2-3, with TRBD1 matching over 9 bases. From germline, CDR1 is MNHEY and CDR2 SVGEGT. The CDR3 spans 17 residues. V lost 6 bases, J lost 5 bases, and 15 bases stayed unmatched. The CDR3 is CASRPVLGTGIQDTQYF. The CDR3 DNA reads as TGTGCCAGCAGGCCTGTCCTCGGGACAGGGATTCAAGATACGCAGTATTTT.

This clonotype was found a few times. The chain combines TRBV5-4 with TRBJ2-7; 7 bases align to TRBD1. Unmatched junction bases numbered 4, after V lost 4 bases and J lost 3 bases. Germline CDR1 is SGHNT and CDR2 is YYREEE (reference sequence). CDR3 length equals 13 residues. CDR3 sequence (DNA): TGTGCCAGCAGCATCCGGGACAGCTACGAGCAGTACTTC. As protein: CASSIRDSYEQYF.

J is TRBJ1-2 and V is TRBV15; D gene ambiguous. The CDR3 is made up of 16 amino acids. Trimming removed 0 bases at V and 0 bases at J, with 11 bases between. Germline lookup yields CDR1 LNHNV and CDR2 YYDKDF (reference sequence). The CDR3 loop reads CATSRDRAATNYGYTF. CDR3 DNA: TGTGCCACCAGCAGAGATCGGGCAGCTACTAACTATGGCTACACCTTC.

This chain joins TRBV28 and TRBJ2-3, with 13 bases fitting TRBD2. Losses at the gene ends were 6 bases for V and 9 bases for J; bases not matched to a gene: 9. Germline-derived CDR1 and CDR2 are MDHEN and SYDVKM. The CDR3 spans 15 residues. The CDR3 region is CASRHTSGGASTQYF. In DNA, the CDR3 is TGTGCCAGCAGACACACTAGCGGGGGGGCCTCCACGCAGTATTTT.

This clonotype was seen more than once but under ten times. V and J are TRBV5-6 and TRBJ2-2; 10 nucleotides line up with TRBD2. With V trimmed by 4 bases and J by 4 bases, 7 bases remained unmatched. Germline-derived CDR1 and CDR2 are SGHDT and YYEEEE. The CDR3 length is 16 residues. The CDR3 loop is CASSRLQRGGTGELFF. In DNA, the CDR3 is TGTGCCAGCAGCCGCCTTCAGCGGGGGGGCACCGGGGAGCTGTTTTTT.

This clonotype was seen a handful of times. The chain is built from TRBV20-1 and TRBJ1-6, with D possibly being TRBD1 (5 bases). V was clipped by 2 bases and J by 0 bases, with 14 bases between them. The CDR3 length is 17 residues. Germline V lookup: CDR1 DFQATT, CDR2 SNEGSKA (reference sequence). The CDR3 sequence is CSARSAADSSYNSPLHF. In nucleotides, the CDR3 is TGCAGTGCTAGATCGGCAGCCGACAGCTCCTATAATTCACCCCTCCACTTT.